A selection of T cell receptor beta chains follows, all from one sample in a study of vaccination and CD4 T cells after COVID-19. Their cognate antigens are unknown. TCRdb ran MiXCR on the PCR reads and lists one entry per CDR3 protein. Of approximately 19,000 distinct CDR3 sequences listed, less than 60% were seen once; the top ten hold roughly 2.6%. The sequencing used CD4+ T cells from blood, cultured in vitro, collected after SARS-CoV-2 vaccination. These receptors were taken from a human donor who had recovered from COVID-19. The CDR3 runs from the conserved cysteine through the conserved F or W. The D gene is left open where the match is weak. The size entry is marked missing in some rows and otherwise reads once, few, many or a size class.

>TRBV6-1|NA|TRBJ1-5|medium-sized
TGTGCCAGCAGTGAAGCGGGACATAGCAATCAGCCCCAGCATTTT
CASSEAGHSNQPQHF
>TRBV10-2|NA|TRBJ2-5|few
TGCGCCAGCAGAGAGGGAAGGACAGTGGAGACCCAGTACTTC
CASREGRTVETQYF
>TRBV7-2|NA|TRBJ2-3|NA
TGTGCCAGCAGCTTAGCGCCTGAGAATACGCAGTATTTT
CASSLAPENTQYF
>TRBV18|NA|TRBJ1-2|NA
TGTGCCAGCTCACCACGGGGCGGGGATGGCTACACCTTC
CASSPRGGDGYTF
>TRBV11-2|NA|TRBJ1-1|NA
TGTGCCAGCAGCTTCAGCACTGAAGCTTTCTTT
CASSFSTEAFF
>TRBV19|TRBD1|TRBJ1-5|NA
TGTGCCAGTATAGGGGACAGTGCTCGTCAGCCCCAGCATTTT
CASIGDSARQPQHF
>TRBV11-2|TRBD2|TRBJ2-5|NA
TGTGCCAGCAGCTACACTAGCGGGAGGTGGCAGACCCAGTACTTC
CASSYTSGRWQTQYF
>TRBV7-2|TRBD1|TRBJ1-5|NA
TGTGCCAGCAGCTTGGGACAGGGGGCGCGGCAGCCCCAGCATTTT
CASSLGQGARQPQHF
>TRBV5-1|NA|TRBJ2-5|NA
TGCGCCAGCAGCTTGGACGGGGAAAAGACCCAGTACTTC
CASSLDGEKTQYF
>TRBV11-2|TRBD1|TRBJ2-3|NA
TGTGCCAGCAGCATGGGACAGGGGGTACAAGATACGCAGTATTTT
CASSMGQGVQDTQYF
>TRBV30|NA|TRBJ1-2|NA
TGTGCCTGGAGTGTTCAGTCCCCAGAGTATGGCTACACCTTC
CAWSVQSPEYGYTF
>TRBV6-1|TRBD1|TRBJ2-7|few
TGTGCCAGCAGCCGACTTGGGACAGGGGAAAACGAGCAGTACTTC
CASSRLGTGENEQYF
>TRBV27|TRBD1|TRBJ1-3|NA
TGTGCCAGTAAGGGGGCACTCTCTGGAAACACCATATATTTT
CASKGALSGNTIYF
>TRBV20-1|TRBD1|TRBJ1-5|NA
TGCAGTGCTAGGGCGACCGGGACAGGGGGCGGTCAGCCCCAGCATTTT
CSARATGTGGGQPQHF
>TRBV27|NA|TRBJ2-2|NA
TGTGCCAGCAAAACAGGGTGGAGCGACACCGGGGAGCTGTTTTTT
CASKTGWSDTGELFF
>TRBV20-1|NA|TRBJ2-1|NA
TGCAGTGCTAGATTGGTAGTAACTGGGGGCAATGAGCAGTTCTTC
CSARLVVTGGNEQFF
>TRBV6-1|NA|TRBJ2-3|NA
TGTGCCAGCCGGATGACAGATACGCAGTATTTT
CASRMTDTQYF
>TRBV19|NA|TRBJ2-3|NA
TGTGCCAGTAGGGCAACAACAGATACGCAGTATTTT
CASRATTDTQYF
>TRBV20-1|NA|TRBJ1-1|NA
TGCAGTGCTGCCTCGGGGGCCCCAAACACTGAAGCTTTCTTT
CSAASGAPNTEAFF
>TRBV6-1|NA|TRBJ1-2|NA
TGTGCCAGCAGTGAATGGGTTGGCTACACCTTC
CASSEWVGYTF
>TRBV6-2/TRBV6-3|TRBD2|TRBJ2-3|NA
TGTGCCAGCAGTTCAACTAGCGGGGGGCCCAGATACCCCTGGGATACGCAGTATTTT
CASSSTSGGPRYPWDTQYF
>TRBV5-1|NA|TRBJ2-1|few
TGCGCCAGCAGCTTGGTGTCGAGGGCCAGAAGCAATGAGCAGTTCTTC
CASSLVSRARSNEQFF
>TRBV7-8|NA|TRBJ1-1|few
TGTGCCAGCAGGACAGCCATGAACACTGAAGCTTTCTTT
CASRTAMNTEAFF
>TRBV19|NA|TRBJ2-6|NA
TGTGCCAGTAGTTCTGCCTCTGGGGCCAACGTCCTGACTTTC
CASSSASGANVLTF
>TRBV7-9|NA|TRBJ1-3|medium-sized
TGTGCCAGCAGCCTCCTCGGGAACTCTGGAAACACCATATATTTT
CASSLLGNSGNTIYF
>TRBV5-4|NA|TRBJ2-5|few
TGTGCCAGCAGCTCCGGACAGGGAGGGGAGACCCAGTACTTC
CASSSGQGGETQYF
>TRBV20-1|NA|TRBJ1-2|NA
TGCAGTGCTCGGAGGACTAACTATGGCTACACCTTC
CSARRTNYGYTF
>TRBV10-2|TRBD1|TRBJ1-2|NA
TGCGCCAGCAGGGGGGACAGGGAAGGCTACACCTTC
CASRGDREGYTF
>TRBV4-3|NA|TRBJ1-1|NA
TGCGCCAGCAGCCAAGGCAGAACTGATGGACTTGGTGAAGCTTTCTTT
CASSQGRTDGLGEAFF
>TRBV11-2|TRBD1|TRBJ2-1|NA
TGTGCCAGCAGCTTACTGCAGGGGGCCTACAATGAGCAGTTCTTC
CASSLLQGAYNEQFF
>TRBV19|TRBD1|TRBJ1-2|NA
TGTGCCAGTACATCCGTCCAGGGGGCGAGCTATGGCTACACCTTC
CASTSVQGASYGYTF
>TRBV4-3|NA|TRBJ1-1|NA
TGCGCCAGCAGCCAAGATCCGGGCAGGGATTCAATCACTGAAGCTTTCTTT
CASSQDPGRDSITEAFF
>TRBV24-1|NA|TRBJ2-1|few
TGTGCCACCAGTGACCCTAGTAAGGGCCCGTCAGGAAATGAGCAGTTCTTC
CATSDPSKGPSGNEQFF
>TRBV28|NA|TRBJ1-6|few
TGTGCCAGCAGTTTATTATCCAGGGTAGATTCACCCCTCCACTTT
CASSLLSRVDSPLHF